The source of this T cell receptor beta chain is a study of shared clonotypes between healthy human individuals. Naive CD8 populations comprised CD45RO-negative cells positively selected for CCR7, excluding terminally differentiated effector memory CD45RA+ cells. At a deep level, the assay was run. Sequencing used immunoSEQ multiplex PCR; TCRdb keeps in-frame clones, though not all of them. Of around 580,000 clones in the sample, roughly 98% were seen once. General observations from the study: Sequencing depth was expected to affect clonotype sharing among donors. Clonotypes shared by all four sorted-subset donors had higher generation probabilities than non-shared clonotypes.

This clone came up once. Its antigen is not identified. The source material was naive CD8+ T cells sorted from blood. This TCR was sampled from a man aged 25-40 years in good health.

The CDR3 DNA reads as TGTGCCAGCAGTACGACACTAGCGGGAGAGTTCCGGGAGACCCAGTACTTC. As protein: CASSTTLAGEFRETQYF. The gene calls are TRBV27 and TRBJ2-5; 11 nucleotides line up with TRBD2. This CDR3 contains 17 residues. Germline assignment: CDR1 MNHEY and CDR2 SMNVEV (reference sequence). V dropped 5 bases and J dropped 5; count of bases not matched to a gene: 13.